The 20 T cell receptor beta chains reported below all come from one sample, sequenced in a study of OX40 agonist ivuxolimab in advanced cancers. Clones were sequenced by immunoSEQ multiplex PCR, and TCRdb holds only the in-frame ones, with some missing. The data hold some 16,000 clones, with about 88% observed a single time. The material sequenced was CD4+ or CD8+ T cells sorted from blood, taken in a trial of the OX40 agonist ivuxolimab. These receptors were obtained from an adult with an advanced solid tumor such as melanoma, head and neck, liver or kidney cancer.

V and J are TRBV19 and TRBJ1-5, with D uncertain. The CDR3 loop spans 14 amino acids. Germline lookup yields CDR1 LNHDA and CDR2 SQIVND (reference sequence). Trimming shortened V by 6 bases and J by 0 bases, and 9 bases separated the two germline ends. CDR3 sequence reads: CASSMVPSNQPQHF. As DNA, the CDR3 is TGTGCCAGTAGCATGGTCCCTAGCAATCAGCCCCAGCATTTT.

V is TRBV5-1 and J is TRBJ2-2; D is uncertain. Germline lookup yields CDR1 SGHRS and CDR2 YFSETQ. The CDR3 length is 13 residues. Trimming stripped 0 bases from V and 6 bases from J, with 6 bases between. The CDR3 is CASSLDGAGELFF. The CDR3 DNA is TGCGCCAGCAGCTTGGATGGGGCCGGGGAGCTGTTTTTT.

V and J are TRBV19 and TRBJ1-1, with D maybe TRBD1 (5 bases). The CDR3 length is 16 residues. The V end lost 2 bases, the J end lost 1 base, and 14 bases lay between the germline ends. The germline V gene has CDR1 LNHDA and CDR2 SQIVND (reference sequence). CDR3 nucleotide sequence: TGTGCCAGTAGTATAAGCCGGGGCGGGGGGAACACTGAAGCTTTCTTT. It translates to CASSISRGGGNTEAFF. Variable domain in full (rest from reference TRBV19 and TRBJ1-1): DGGITQSPKYLFRKEGQNVTLSCEQNLNHDAMYWYRQDPGQGLRLIYYSQIVNDFQKGDIAEGYSVSREKKESFPLTVTSAQKNPTAFYLCASSISRGGGNTEAFFGQGTRLTVV.

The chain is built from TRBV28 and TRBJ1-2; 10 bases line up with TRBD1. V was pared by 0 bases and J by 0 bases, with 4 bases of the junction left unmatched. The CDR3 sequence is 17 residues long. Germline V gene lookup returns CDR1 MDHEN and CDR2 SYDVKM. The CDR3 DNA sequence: TGTGCCAGCAGTTTATGGGGACAGGGGTCGTCTAACTATGGCTACACCTTC. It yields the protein CASSLWGQGSSNYGYTF.

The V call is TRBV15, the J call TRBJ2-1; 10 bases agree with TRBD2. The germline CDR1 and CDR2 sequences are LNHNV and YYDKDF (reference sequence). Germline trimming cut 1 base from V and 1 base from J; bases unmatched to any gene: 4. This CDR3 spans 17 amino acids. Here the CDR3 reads CATSRALAGYSYNEQFF. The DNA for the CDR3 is TGTGCCACCAGCAGAGCACTAGCGGGATATTCCTACAATGAGCAGTTCTTC.

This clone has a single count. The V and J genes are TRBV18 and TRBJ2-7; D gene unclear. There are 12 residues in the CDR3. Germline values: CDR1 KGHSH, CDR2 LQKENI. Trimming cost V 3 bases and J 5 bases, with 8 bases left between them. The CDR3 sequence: CASSPEGNEQYF. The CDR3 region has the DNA TGTGCCAGCTCACCGGAAGGGAACGAGCAGTACTTC.

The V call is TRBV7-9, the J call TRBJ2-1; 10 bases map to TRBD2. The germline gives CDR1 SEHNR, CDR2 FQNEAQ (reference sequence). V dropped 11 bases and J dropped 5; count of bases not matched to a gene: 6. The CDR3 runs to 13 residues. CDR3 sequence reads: CAWASGRNNEQFF. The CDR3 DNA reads TGTGCCTGGGCTAGCGGGAGAAACAATGAGCAGTTCTTC.

This CDR3 reads CASSEWTSGNYEQYF. The CDR3 coding sequence is TGTGCCAGCAGCGAGTGGACTAGCGGGAACTACGAGCAGTACTTC. The V and J genes are TRBV6-5 and TRBJ2-7, with 12 bases identical to TRBD2. CDR3 length equals 15 residues. The germline V gene has CDR1 MNHEY and CDR2 SVGAGI. The V segment lost 6 bases and the J segment 3 bases; nucleotides outside the gene matches: 6.

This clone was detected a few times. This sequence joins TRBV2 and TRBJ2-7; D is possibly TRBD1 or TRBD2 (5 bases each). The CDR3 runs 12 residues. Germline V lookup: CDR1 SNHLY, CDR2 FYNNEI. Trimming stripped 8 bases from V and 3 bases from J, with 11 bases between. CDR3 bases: TGTGCCAGCGGAGACAGCGGCTACGAGCAGTACTTC. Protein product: CASGDSGYEQYF.

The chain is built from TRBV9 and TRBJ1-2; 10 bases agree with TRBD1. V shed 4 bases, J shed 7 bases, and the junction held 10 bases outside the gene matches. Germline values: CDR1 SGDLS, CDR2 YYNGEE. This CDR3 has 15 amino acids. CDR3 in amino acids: CASSLGTGERGGYTF. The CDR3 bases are TGTGCCAGCAGCCTCGGGACAGGGGAGCGGGGTGGCTACACCTTC. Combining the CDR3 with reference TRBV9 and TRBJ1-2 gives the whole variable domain DSGVTQTPKHLITATGQRVTLRCSPRSGDLSVYWYQQSLDQGLQFLIQYYNGEERAKGNILERFSAQQFPDLHSELNLSSLELGDSALYFCASSLGTGERGGYTFGSGTRLTVV.

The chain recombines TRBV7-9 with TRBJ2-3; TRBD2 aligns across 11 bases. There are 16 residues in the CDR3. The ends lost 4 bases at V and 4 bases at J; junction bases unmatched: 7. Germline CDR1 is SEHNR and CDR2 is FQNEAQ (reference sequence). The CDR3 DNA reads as TGTGCCAGCAGCTCCATAGCGGGAGGGCCGTCAGATACGCAGTATTTT. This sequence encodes CASSSIAGGPSDTQYF.

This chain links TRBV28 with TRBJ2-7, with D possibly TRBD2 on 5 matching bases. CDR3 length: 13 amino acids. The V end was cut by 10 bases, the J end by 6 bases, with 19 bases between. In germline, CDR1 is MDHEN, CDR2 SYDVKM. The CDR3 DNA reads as TGTGCCACGATAGGGAGCAATCTGGCCGAGCAGTACTTC. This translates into CATIGSNLAEQYF.

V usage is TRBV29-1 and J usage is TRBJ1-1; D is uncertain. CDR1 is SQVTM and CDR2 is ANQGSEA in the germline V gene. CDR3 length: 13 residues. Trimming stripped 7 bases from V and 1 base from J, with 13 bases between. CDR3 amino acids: CSAAVARNTEAFF. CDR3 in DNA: TGCAGCGCCGCGGTAGCTAGGAACACTGAAGCTTTCTTT. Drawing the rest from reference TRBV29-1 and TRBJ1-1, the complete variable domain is SAVISQKPSRDICQRGTSLTIQCQVDSQVTMMFWYRQQPGQSLTLIATANQGSEATYESGFVIDKFPISRPNLTFSTLTVSNMSPEDSSIYLCSAAVARNTEAFFGQGTRLTVV.

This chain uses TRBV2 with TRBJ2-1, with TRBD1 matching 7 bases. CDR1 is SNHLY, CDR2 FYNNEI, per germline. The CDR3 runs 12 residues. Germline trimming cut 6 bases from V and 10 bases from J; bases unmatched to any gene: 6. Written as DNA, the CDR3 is TGTGCCAGCAGGAACAGGGGCGGCGAGCAGTTCTTC. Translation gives CASRNRGGEQFF.

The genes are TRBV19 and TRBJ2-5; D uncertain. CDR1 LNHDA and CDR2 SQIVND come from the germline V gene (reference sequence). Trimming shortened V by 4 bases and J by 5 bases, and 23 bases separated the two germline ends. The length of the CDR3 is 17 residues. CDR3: CASSTGLVFLSQETQYF. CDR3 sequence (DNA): TGTGCCAGTAGTACGGGTTTGGTCTTTCTTTCTCAGGAGACCCAGTACTTC.

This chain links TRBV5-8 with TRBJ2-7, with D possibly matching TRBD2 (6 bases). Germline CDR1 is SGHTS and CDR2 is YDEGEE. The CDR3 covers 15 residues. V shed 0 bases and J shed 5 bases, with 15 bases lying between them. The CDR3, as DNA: TGTGCCAGCAGCTTGGACTTGCGGGAATCGGACGAGCAGTACTTC. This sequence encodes CASSLDLRESDEQYF. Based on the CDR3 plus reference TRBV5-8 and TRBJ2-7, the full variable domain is EAGVTQSPTHLIKTRGQQATLRCSPISGHTSVYWYQQALGLGLQFLLWYDEGEERNRGNFPPRFSGRQFPNYSSELNVNALELEDSALYLCASSLDLRESDEQYFGPGTRLTVT.

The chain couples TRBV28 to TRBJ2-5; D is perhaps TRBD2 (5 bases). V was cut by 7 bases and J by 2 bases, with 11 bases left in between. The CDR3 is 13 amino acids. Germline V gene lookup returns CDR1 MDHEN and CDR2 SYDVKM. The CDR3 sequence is CASTTGWQETQYF. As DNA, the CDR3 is TGTGCCAGCACGACGGGGTGGCAAGAGACCCAGTACTTC.

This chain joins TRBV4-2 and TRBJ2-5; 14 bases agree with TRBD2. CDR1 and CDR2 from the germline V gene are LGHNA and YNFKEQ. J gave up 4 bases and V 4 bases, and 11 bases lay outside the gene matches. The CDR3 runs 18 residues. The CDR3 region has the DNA TGTGCCAGCAGCCCTGGGGGACTAGCGGGAGTGGTCGGAGAGACCCAGTACTTC. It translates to CASSPGGLAGVVGETQYF.

The CDR3 nucleotides read TGTGCCAGCAGTCGGACATCGACAGGGGTGCGTGGCTACACCTTC. Translated: CASSRTSTGVRGYTF. The chain combines TRBV27 with TRBJ1-2, with 8 nucleotides matching TRBD1. The CDR3 consists of 15 residues. After removal of 5 bases from V and 7 bases from J, the junction contained 12 bases not matched to a gene. Germline CDR1 reads MNHEY; CDR2 reads SMNVEV (reference sequence).

CDR3 protein: CASSFPKRDLLTGSYEQYF. Here the CDR3 DNA reads TGTGCCAGCAGCTTTCCGAAGCGGGATCTACTTACGGGCTCCTACGAGCAGTACTTC. The chain joins TRBV11-2 to TRBJ2-7; 7 bases line up with TRBD2. Germline V CDR1 and CDR2: SGHAT, FQNNGV. Germline trimming cut 3 bases from V and 0 bases from J; bases unmatched to any gene: 17. The CDR3 consists of 19 residues.